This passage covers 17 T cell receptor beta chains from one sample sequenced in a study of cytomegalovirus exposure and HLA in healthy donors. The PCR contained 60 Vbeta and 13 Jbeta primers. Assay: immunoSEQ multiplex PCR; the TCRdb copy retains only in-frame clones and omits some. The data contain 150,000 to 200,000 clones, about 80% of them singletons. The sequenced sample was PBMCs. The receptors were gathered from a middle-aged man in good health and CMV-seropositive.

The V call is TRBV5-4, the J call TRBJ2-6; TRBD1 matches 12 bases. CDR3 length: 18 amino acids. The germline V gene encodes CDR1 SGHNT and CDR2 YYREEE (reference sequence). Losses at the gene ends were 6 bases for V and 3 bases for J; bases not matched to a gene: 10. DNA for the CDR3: TGTGCCAGCACCAAAACCGGGACAGGGGGCGGTGGGGCCAACGTCCTGACTTTC. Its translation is CASTKTGTGGGGANVLTF.

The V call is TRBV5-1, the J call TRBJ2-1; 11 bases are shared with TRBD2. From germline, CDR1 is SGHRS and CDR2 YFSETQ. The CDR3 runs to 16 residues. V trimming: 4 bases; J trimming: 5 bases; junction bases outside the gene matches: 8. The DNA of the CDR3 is TGCGCCAGCAGCCCGTCACTAGCGGGAGCGAACAATGAGCAGTTCTTC. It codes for CASSPSLAGANNEQFF.

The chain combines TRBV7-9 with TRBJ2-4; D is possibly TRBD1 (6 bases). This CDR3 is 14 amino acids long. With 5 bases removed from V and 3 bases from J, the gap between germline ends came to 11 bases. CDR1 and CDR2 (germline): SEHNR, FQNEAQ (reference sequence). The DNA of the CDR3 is TGTGCCAGCAGCGGACAGATTGACAAAAACATTCAGTACTTC. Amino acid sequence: CASSGQIDKNIQYF.

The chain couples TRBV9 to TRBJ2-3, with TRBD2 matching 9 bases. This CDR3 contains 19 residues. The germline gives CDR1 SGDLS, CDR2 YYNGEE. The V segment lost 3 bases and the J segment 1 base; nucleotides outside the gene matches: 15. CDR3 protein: CASSATPGGRARGTDTQYF. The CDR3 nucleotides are TGTGCCAGCAGCGCCACGCCCGGCGGGAGGGCGCGGGGCACAGATACGCAGTATTTT.

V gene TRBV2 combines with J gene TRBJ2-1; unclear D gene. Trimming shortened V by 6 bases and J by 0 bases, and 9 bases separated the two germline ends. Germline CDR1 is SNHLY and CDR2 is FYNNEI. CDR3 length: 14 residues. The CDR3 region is CASRGAASYNEQFF. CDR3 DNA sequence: TGTGCCAGCAGAGGCGCGGCCTCCTACAATGAGCAGTTCTTC.

CDR3 coding DNA: TGTGCCAGCAGCAACCCGGGACTAGGCGGAGAGACCCAGTACTTC. It encodes CASSNPGLGGETQYF. The chain carries TRBV5-4 and TRBJ2-5; 8 nucleotides line up with TRBD2. Germline-derived CDR1 and CDR2 are SGHNT and YYREEE (reference sequence). Trimming at V came to 4 bases and at J to 4 bases, leaving 9 bases not matched to a gene. The CDR3 has 15 amino acids.

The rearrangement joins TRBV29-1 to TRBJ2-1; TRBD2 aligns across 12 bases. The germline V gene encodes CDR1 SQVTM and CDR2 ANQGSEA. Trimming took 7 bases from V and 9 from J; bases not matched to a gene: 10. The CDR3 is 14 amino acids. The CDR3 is CSAHILAGGSEQFF. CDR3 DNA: TGCAGCGCACATATACTAGCGGGAGGATCTGAGCAGTTCTTC.

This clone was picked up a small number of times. The CDR3 DNA follows: TGTGCCAGCAGCGCAAGTCGGGGGAACACCGGGGAGCTGTTTTTT. Translation gives CASSASRGNTGELFF. The V call is TRBV5-4, the J call TRBJ2-2, with a tentative D call TRBD2 (5 bases). The CDR3 is made up of 15 amino acids. Germline V CDR1 and CDR2: SGHNT, YYREEE (reference sequence). V gave up 4 bases and J gave up 1 base, with 11 bases separating them.

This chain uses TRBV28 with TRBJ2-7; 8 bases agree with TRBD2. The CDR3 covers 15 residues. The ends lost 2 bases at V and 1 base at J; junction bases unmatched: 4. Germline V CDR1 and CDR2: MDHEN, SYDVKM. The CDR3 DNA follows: TGTGCCAGCAGTTTAGCACTAGCGGCTTCCTACGAGCAGTACTTC. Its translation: CASSLALAASYEQYF. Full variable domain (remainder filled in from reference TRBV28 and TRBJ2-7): DVKVTQSSRYLVKRTGEKVFLECVQDMDHENMFWYRQDPGLGLRLIYFSYDVKMKEKGDIPEGYSVSREKKERFSLILESASTNQTSMYLCASSLALAASYEQYFGPGTRLTVT.

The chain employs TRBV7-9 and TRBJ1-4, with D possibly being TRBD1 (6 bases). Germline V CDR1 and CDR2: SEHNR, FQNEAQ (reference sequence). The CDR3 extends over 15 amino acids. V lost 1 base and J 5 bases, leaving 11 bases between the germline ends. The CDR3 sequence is CASSLDYRANEKLFF. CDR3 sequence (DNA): TGTGCCAGCAGCTTAGATTACAGGGCCAATGAAAAACTGTTTTTT.

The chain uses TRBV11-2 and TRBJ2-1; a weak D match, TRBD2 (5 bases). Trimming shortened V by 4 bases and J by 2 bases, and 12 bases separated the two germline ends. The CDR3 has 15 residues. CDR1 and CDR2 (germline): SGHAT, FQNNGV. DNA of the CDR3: TGTGCCAGCAGCTACCAGCAGGAGGCCTACAATGAGCAGTTCTTC. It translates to CASSYQQEAYNEQFF.

CDR3 loop: CASSGTGGDSGNTIYF. The CDR3 DNA sequence: TGTGCCAGCAGTGGTACAGGGGGCGACTCTGGAAACACCATATATTTT. The chain uses TRBV6-1 and TRBJ1-3, with TRBD1 matching 9 bases. V lost 4 bases to trimming and J lost 0 bases; unmatched junction nucleotides: 4. There are 16 residues in the CDR3. The germline CDR1 and CDR2 sequences are MNHNS and SASEGT.

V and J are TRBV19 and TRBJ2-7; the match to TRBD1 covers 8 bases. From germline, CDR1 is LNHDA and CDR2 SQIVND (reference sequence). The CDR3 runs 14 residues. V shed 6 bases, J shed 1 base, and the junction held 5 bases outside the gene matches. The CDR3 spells CASRGQGASYEQYF. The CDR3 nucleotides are TGTGCCAGTAGGGGGCAGGGGGCTTCCTACGAGCAGTACTTC.

The CDR3 DNA sequence: TGTGCCAGCAGTATAAAACAGGGGTATGGCTACACCTTC. This codes for CASSIKQGYGYTF. This chain connects TRBV28 to TRBJ1-2; 7 bases are a match to TRBD1. The V gene's germline CDR1 is MDHEN and CDR2 SYDVKM. The CDR3 is 13 amino acids. Germline trimming cut 5 bases from V and 5 bases from J; bases unmatched to any gene: 5.

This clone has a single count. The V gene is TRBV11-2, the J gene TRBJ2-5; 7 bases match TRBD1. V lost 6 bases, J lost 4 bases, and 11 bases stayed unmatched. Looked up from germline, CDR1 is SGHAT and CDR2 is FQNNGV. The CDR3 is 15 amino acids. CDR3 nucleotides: TGTGCCAGCAGGAAAGGGTCAGGGGGAGTAGAGACCCAGTACTTC. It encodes CASRKGSGGVETQYF.

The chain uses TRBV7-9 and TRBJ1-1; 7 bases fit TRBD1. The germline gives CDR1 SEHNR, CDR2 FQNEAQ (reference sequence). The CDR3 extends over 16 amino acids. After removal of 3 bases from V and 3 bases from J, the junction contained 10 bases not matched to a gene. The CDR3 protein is CASSFNPTGVDTEAFF. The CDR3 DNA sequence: TGTGCCAGCAGCTTTAACCCCACAGGGGTGGACACTGAAGCTTTCTTT.

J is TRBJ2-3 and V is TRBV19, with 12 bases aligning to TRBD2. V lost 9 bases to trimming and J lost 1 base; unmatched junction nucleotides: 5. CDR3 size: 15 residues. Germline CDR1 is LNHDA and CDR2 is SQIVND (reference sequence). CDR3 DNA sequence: TGTGCCAGCAAGCGACTAGCGGGGGGCACAGATACGCAGTATTTT. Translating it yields CASKRLAGGTDTQYF.